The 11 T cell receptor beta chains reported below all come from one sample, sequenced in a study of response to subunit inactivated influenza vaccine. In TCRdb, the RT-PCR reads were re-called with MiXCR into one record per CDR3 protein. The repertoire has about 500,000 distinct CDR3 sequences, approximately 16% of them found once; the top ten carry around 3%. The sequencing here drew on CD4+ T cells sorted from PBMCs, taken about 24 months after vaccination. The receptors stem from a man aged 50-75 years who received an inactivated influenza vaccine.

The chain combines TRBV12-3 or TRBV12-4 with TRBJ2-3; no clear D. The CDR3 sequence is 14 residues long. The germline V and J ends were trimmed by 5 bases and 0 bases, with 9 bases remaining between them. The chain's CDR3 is CASSPQVSTDTQYF. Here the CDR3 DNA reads TGTGCCAGCAGTCCCCAGGTCAGCACAGATACGCAGTATTTT.

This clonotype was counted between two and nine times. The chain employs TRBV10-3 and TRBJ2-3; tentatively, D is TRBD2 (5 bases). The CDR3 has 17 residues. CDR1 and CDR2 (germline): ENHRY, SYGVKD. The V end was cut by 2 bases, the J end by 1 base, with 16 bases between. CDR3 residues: CAISEPGLSPGTDTQYF. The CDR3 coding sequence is TGTGCCATCAGTGAGCCCGGACTTTCACCCGGCACAGATACGCAGTATTTT.

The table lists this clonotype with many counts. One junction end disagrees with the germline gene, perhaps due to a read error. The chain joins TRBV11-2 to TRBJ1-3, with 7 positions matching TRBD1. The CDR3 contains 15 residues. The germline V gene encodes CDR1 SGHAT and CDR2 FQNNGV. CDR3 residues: CASSLDRSSGNTIYF. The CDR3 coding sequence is TGCGCCAGCAGCTTGGACAGGAGCTCTGGAAACACCATATATTTT.

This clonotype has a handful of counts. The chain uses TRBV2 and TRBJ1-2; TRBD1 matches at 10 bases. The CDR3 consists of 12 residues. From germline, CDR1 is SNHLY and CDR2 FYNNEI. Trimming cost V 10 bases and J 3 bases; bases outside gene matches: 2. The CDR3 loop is CATTGGYYGYTF. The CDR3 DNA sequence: TGTGCCACGACAGGGGGCTACTATGGCTACACCTTC.

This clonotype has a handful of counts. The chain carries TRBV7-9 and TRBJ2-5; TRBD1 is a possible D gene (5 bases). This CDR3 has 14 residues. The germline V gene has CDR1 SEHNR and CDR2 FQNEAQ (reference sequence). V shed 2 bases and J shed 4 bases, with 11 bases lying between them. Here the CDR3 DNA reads TGTGCCAGCAGCTTATTGACAGTAAGAGAGACCCAGTACTTC. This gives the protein CASSLLTVRETQYF.

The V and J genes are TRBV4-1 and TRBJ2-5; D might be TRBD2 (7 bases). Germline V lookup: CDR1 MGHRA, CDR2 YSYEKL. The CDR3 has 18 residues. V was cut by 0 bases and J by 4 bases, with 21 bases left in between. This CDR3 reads CASSQDLRGRGSGETQYF. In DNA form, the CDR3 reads TGCGCCAGCAGCCAAGATCTTAGAGGGAGGGGGTCGGGAGAGACCCAGTACTTC.

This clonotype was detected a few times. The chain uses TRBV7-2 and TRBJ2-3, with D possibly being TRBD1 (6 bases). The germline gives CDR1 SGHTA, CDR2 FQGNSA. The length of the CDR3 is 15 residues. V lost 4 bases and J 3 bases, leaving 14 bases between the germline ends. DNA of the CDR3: TGTGCCAGCAGCTCCCTTGGGGGCGTAACAGATACGCAGTATTTT. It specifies CASSSLGGVTDTQYF.

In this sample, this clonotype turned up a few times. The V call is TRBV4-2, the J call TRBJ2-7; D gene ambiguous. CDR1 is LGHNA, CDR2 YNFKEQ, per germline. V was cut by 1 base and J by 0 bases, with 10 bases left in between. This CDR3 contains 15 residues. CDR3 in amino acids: CASSQARFNSYEQYF. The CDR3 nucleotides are TGTGCCAGCAGCCAAGCCCGGTTTAACTCCTACGAGCAGTACTTC.

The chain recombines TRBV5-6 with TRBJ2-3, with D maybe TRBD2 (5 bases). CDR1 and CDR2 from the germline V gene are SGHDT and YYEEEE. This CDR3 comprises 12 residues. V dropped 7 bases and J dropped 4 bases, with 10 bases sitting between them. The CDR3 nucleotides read TGTGCCAGCGGGGAGAGCGCAGATACGCAGTATTTT. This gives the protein CASGESADTQYF.

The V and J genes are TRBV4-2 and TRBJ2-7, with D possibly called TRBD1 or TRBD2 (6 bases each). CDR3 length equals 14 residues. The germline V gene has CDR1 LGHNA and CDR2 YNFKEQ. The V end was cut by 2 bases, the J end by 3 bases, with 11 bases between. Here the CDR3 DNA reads TGTGCCAGCAGCCAAAGGGGGGAGGACTACGAGCAGTACTTC. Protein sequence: CASSQRGEDYEQYF.

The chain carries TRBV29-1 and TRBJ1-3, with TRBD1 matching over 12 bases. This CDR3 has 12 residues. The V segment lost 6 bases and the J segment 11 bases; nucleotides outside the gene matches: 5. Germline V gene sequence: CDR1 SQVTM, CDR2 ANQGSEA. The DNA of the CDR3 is TGCAGCGTCGGGGGACAGGGGGCTCCCATATATTTT. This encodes CSVGGQGAPIYF.